These 2 T cell receptor beta chains were sequenced from one sample in a study of blood T cells in healthy people across ages. Primed by a sample-barcoded 5' primer and a J-beta primer mix, a second PCR proceeded for roughly 6 to 12 cycles. TCRdb analysed the 5' RACE reads with MiXCR anew, one entry per CDR3 protein. The sample carries over a million distinct CDR3 sequences, under 30% recorded once. These data also formed part of another study, on T cells of mothers and their children.

Sequenced sample: blood. These receptors were collected from a girl aged 2-10 years in good health.

This clonotype was observed a few times. J is TRBJ2-2 and V is TRBV24-1, with D possibly TRBD1 on 6 matching bases. Germline V CDR1 and CDR2: KGHDR, SFDVKD. V lost 4 bases to trimming and J lost 8 bases, with 19 bases between them. The CDR3 contains 16 residues. In DNA, the CDR3 is TGTGCCACCAGTGACTTCGCCATGCTACAGGGAGGGGAGCTGTTTTTT. Its translation is CATSDFAMLQGGELFF.

This chain uses TRBV7-2 with TRBJ1-2; D gene ambiguous. The germline gives CDR1 SGHTA, CDR2 FQGNSA. The CDR3 is made up of 15 amino acids. Trimming stripped 0 bases from V and 2 bases from J, with 10 bases between. CDR3 in DNA: TGTGCCAGCAGCTTAGCGCGATTCGGAAACTATGGCTACACCTTC. Translation: CASSLARFGNYGYTF.